The source of this TCR beta chain is a study of OX40 agonist ivuxolimab in advanced cancers. Study background: In this cohort, patients received ivuxolimab, an agonistic anti-OX40 (CD134) antibody.

Turning to this clone: What it recognizes is unknown.

Germline loops: CDR1 WSHSY, CDR2 SAAADI. CDR3 length equals 15 residues. The ends were cut back, 2 bases at V and 2 bases at J, with 10 bases in the middle. General study results and limits: Among T cells, CD8+ cells averaged more expanded clones than CD4+ cells. Some nonresponders likewise displayed low normalized T-cell clonal expansion.

Assay used: immunoSEQ multiplex PCR; TCRdb lists only in-frame clones, some missing. Among about 22,000 clones listed, over 60% were seen once. This TCR was recovered from an adult with an advanced solid tumor such as melanoma, head and neck, liver or kidney cancer. Sequencing used CD4+ or CD8+ T cells sorted from blood, obtained in a trial of the OX40 agonist ivuxolimab. The chain employs TRBV10-2 and TRBJ2-1; D is ambiguous. The CDR3 DNA follows: TGCGCCAGCAGTGAGACGGCCTATCCCTACAATGAGCAGTTCTTC. It codes for CASSETAYPYNEQFF.